This T cell receptor beta chain was sequenced for a study of metastatic and nonmetastatic thyroid tumors. Turning to the study itself: From malignant and benign thyroid patients, repertoires in blood and in tumor or nodule tissue were compared.

In the original analysis: CDR3 was compared across clinicopathological groups, and the resulting differences were used to build a distant-metastasis classifier for papillary thyroid cancer. TCRdb re-processed the PCR reads through MiXCR. It is TCRdb's table, rather than the study itself, that gives the V and J calls and clone size. The sample lists some 28,000 clones, around 15% seen once, with approximately 4.5% in the top ten. None of the patients had undergone any treatment ahead of thyroid surgery. This clone showed up just a few times. Germline lookup yields CDR1 MNHNS and CDR2 SASEGT. This CDR3 spans 14 amino acids. The V and J ends lost 4 bases and 4 bases, in that order; junction bases with no gene match: 5.

The sequenced material came from blood. This receptor was identified in a female donor with papillary thyroid cancer or a benign thyroid nodule (not recorded which). Some clones in this sample may be carry-over from other donors' samples. This chain links TRBV6-1 with TRBJ2-7; 9 nucleotides agree with TRBD1. The CDR3 DNA reads as TGTGCCAGCAGTGTACAGGGGGCCGAGTACGAGCAGTACTTC. This codes for CASSVQGAEYEQYF.